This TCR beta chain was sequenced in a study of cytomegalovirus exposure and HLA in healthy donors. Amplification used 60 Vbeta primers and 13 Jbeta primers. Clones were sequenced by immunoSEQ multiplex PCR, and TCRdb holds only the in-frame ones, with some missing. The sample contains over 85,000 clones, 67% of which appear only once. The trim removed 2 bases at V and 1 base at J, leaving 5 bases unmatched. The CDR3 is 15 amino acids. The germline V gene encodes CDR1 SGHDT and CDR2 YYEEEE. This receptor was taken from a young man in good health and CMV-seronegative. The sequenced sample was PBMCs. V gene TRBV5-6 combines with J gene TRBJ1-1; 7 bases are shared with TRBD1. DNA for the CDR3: TGTGCCAGCAGCTTTGCCGGGACAGCGAACACTGAAGCTTTCTTT. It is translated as CASSFAGTANTEAFF.